Below are 15 T cell receptor beta chains sequenced from a single sample in a study of vaccination effects on CD4 cells after COVID-19. Antigen specificity for these receptors is unknown. Measured with immunoSEQ multiplex PCR; TCRdb has only the in-frame clones, and not every one. Seen here are about 52,000 clones, approximately 75% observed once, and the top ten hold 5.5% to 7%. Sequencing in the ViraFEST assay came after antigen-specific CD4+ T cells had been expanded with viral peptide pools, which were used to stimulate PBMC. Having been cultured for less than 13 days, the cells underwent CD4+ T cell isolation. Prior SARS-CoV-2 infection was absent in the vaccine recipients, as shown by negative nucleocapsid antibodies. The material sequenced was CD4+ T cells from PBMCs cultured with HCoV-OC43 spike peptides, taken before COVID-19 vaccination. As to subset: HCoV-OC43 spike overlapping peptide pool stimulation. The receptors here all came from a human donor who received a COVID-19 vaccine.

There are a few counts of this clone. The J gene is TRBJ2-2, the V gene TRBV24-1; 9 bases are shared with TRBD1. CDR1 is KGHDR and CDR2 is SFDVKD in the germline V gene. The V and J ends lost 3 bases and 0 bases, in that order; junction bases with no gene match: 4. CDR3 length: 17 amino acids. The CDR3 region has the DNA TGTGCCACCAGTGATAACAGGGGGCTTTCGAACACCGGGGAGCTGTTTTTT. This translates into CATSDNRGLSNTGELFF.

V gene TRBV6-2 or TRBV6-3 combines with J gene TRBJ2-5, with D perhaps matching TRBD1 (6 bases). The CDR3 totals 14 residues. The germline V gene has CDR1 MNHEY and CDR2 SVGEGT. The V end was cut by 1 base, the J end by 5 bases, with 11 bases between. DNA of the CDR3: TGTGCCAGCAGTTACTGGGCAGGGGCGGAGACCCAGTACTTC. This encodes CASSYWAGAETQYF.

This clone has only a few counts. The V gene is TRBV5-1, the J gene TRBJ1-2; the D gene is possibly TRBD1 (5 bases). This CDR3 has 14 residues. Between the trimmed V and J ends, which lost 0 bases and 8 bases, there was a span of 14 bases. Germline CDR1 is SGHRS and CDR2 is YFSETQ. The CDR3 reads CASSLGGQSGGYTF. CDR3 DNA sequence: TGCGCCAGCAGCTTGGGGGGCCAAAGCGGGGGCTACACCTTC.

The V call is TRBV20-1, the J call TRBJ1-1, with 9 positions matching TRBD1. The CDR3 spans 17 residues. Germline trimming cut 3 bases from V and 4 bases from J; bases unmatched to any gene: 15. Germline CDR1 is DFQATT and CDR2 is SNEGSKA (reference sequence). As DNA, the CDR3 is TGCAGTGCTAGTCGGTTAATCACAGGGGGCGTAGGCACTGAAGCTTTCTTT. Translation gives CSASRLITGGVGTEAFF.

The chain employs TRBV4-3 and TRBJ1-1, with D perhaps TRBD1 (5 bases). CDR3 size: 14 residues. V gave up 4 bases and J gave up 4 bases, with 13 bases separating them. Germline CDR1 and CDR2: LGHNA and YSLEER. CDR3 amino acids: CASSLRGRGTEAFF. CDR3 bases: TGCGCCAGCAGCCTAAGAGGTAGGGGCACTGAAGCTTTCTTT.

The chain is built from TRBV5-6 and TRBJ1-3; 7 positions match TRBD1. The CDR3 totals 15 residues. With V trimmed by 3 bases and J by 2 bases, 5 bases remained unmatched. Per germline, CDR1 SGHDT and CDR2 YYEEEE. The CDR3 loop is CASSSRQGAGNTIYF. In nucleotides, the CDR3 is TGTGCCAGCAGCTCTCGACAGGGCGCTGGAAACACCATATATTTT. The full variable domain, with the rest looked up from reference TRBV5-6 and TRBJ1-3, is DAGVTQSPTHLIKTRGQQVTLRCSPKSGHDTVSWYQQALGQGPQFIFQYYEEEERQRGNFPDRFSGHQFPNYSSELNVNALLLGDSALYLCASSSRQGAGNTIYFGEGSWLTVV.

In DNA form, the CDR3 reads TGTGCCAGCAGCCCAACGCATCAGCCCCAGCATTTT. The encoded protein is CASSPTHQPQHF. The rearrangement uses TRBV6-2 or TRBV6-3 and TRBJ1-5; D ambiguous. Germline V gene lookup returns CDR1 MNHEY and CDR2 SVGEGT. The length of the CDR3 is 12 residues. V was cut by 6 bases and J by 5 bases, with 8 bases left in between.

The chain uses TRBV12-3 or TRBV12-4 and TRBJ1-4; D perhaps matches TRBD1 (5 bases). This CDR3 spans 13 amino acids. The V end lost 6 bases, the J end lost 11 bases, and 16 bases lay between the germline ends. The CDR3 region is CASSPGTARKLFF. CDR3 bases: TGTGCCAGCAGCCCTGGGACGGCCCGGAAACTGTTTTTT.

V gene TRBV5-4 combines with J gene TRBJ1-1; D unresolved. Germline V lookup: CDR1 SGHNT, CDR2 YYREEE (reference sequence). The length of the CDR3 is 15 residues. V was trimmed by 4 bases and J by 3 bases, leaving 16 bases between them. The CDR3 is CASSPDPAADTEAFF. CDR3 DNA: TGTGCCAGCAGCCCCGACCCCGCAGCGGACACTGAAGCTTTCTTT.

The genes are TRBV3-1 (or the pseudogene TRBV3-2) and TRBJ1-1, with D hard to call. The germline gives CDR1 LGHDT, CDR2 YNNKEL (reference sequence). CDR3 length: 14 residues. Trimming removed 1 base at V and 1 base at J, with 7 bases between. The CDR3 nucleotides are TGTGCCAGCAGCCAAGCGGTCCCGAACACTGAAGCTTTCTTT. The encoded protein is CASSQAVPNTEAFF.

The rearrangement joins TRBV19 to TRBJ1-2, with TRBD1 as a possible D gene (6 bases). Trimming took off 5 bases at V and 7 bases at J, with 14 bases between the two ends. This CDR3 has 13 residues. The germline V gene encodes CDR1 LNHDA and CDR2 SQIVND (reference sequence). The CDR3 protein is CASSLQGRGGYTF. The CDR3 DNA is TGTGCCAGTAGTCTGCAGGGGCGAGGTGGCTACACCTTC.

The chain links TRBV19 to TRBJ1-5; 7 bases match TRBD1. The germline V gene encodes CDR1 LNHDA and CDR2 SQIVND (reference sequence). V lost 4 bases, J lost 1 base, and 10 bases stayed unmatched. The CDR3 is made up of 17 amino acids. CDR3 nucleotides: TGTGCCAGTAGTAAGACGACAGGGCCAGGGAGCAATCAGCCCCAGCATTTT. Protein product: CASSKTTGPGSNQPQHF.

This clone occurred once. In the same sample, other DNA sequences code for this CDR3. This rearrangement joins TRBV18 to TRBJ1-4; 8 nucleotides align to TRBD1. This CDR3 region has 14 residues. Germline V gives CDR1 KGHSH, CDR2 LQKENI. The junction had 5 bases not matched to a gene; V was cut back by 6 bases and J by 5 bases. This CDR3 reads CASSPGTGNEKLFF. The CDR3 DNA follows: TGTGCCAGCTCCCCCGGGACAGGAAATGAAAAACTGTTTTTT.

This clone was found a few times. The rearrangement uses TRBV4-1 and TRBJ1-2, with D possibly matching TRBD1 (6 bases). The CDR3 length is 15 residues. Germline CDR1 MGHRA, CDR2 YSYEKL. With 0 bases removed from V and 7 bases from J, the gap between germline ends came to 15 bases. CDR3 loop: CASSQEGGRGSGYTF. DNA of the CDR3: TGCGCCAGCAGCCAAGAAGGCGGCAGGGGTAGTGGCTACACCTTC.

The chain recombines TRBV29-1 with TRBJ2-1, with D perhaps matching TRBD1 (5 bases). V was pared by 4 bases and J by 4 bases, with 11 bases between. Germline V lookup: CDR1 SQVTM, CDR2 ANQGSEA. This CDR3 spans 13 amino acids. The CDR3 DNA is TGCAGCGTTGGCAGGGATCGATACAATGAGCAGTTCTTC. As protein: CSVGRDRYNEQFF.